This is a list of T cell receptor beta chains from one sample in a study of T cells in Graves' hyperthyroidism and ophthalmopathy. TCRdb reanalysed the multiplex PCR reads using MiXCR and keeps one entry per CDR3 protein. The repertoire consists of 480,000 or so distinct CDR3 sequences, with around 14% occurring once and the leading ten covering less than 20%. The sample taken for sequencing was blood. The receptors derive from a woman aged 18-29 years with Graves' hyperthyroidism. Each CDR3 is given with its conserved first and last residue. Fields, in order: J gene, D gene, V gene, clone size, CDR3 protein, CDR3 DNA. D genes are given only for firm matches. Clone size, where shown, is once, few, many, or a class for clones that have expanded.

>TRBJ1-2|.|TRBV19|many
CASTLAGVYGYTF
TGTGCCAGTACCCTGGCAGGGGTCTATGGCTACACCTTC
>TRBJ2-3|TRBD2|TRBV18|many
CASSPPGGPDTQYF
TGTGCCAGCTCACCACCGGGAGGGCCAGATACGCAGTATTTT
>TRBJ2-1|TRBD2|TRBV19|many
CASSIAFGGGRGEQFF
TGTGCCAGTAGTATAGCTTTTGGCGGGGGGAGAGGTGAGCAGTTCTTC
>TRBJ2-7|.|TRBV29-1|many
CSGTAQGHEQYF
TGCAGCGGGACGGCCCAGGGCCACGAGCAGTACTTC
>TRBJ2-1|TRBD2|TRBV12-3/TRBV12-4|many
CASSSTSGVGSYNEQFF
TGTGCCAGCAGTTCGACTAGCGGGGTGGGATCCTACAATGAGCAGTTCTTC
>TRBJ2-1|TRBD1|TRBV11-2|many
CASSPVRTGKNEQFF
TGTGCCAGCAGCCCCGTCCGGACAGGGAAGAATGAGCAGTTCTTC
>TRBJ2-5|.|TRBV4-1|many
CASSQGRATLRYQETQYF
TGCGCCAGCAGCCAAGGAAGGGCAACTCTCCGGTACCAAGAGACCCAGTACTTC
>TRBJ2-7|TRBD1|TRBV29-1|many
CSVPGTGLHEQYF
TGCAGCGTTCCCGGGACAGGGTTACACGAGCAGTACTTC
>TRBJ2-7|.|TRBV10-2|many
CASSAGIGGPYEQYF
TGCGCCAGCAGTGCCGGGATAGGCGGTCCCTACGAGCAGTACTTC
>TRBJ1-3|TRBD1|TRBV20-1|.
CSARELGTGAGNTIYF
TGCAGTGCTAGAGAGCTCGGGACAGGGGCTGGAAACACCATATATTTT
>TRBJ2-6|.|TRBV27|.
CASSFRGRTPGANVLTF
TGTGCCAGCAGTTTTCGGGGCAGAACCCCTGGGGCCAACGTCCTGACTTTC
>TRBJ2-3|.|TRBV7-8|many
CASSSFGQLSDTQYF
TGTGCCAGCAGCTCCTTTGGACAGCTCTCAGATACGCAGTATTTT
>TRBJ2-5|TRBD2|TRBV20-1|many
CSARGATSRQETQYF
TGCAGTGCTAGAGGCGCGACTAGCAGACAAGAGACCCAGTACTTC
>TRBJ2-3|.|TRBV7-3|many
CASSLTDRPDTQYF
TGTGCCAGCAGCTTAACGGACAGACCGGATACGCAGTATTTT
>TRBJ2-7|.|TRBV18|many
CASSSTTGDLGYEQYF
TGTGCCAGCTCGAGCACCACGGGGGACTTGGGCTACGAGCAGTACTTC
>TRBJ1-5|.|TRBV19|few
CASSIVAVYSNQPQHF
TGTGCCAGTAGTATAGTCGCGGTTTATAGCAATCAGCCCCAGCATTTT
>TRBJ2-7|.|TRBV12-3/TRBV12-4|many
CASSLMEYEQYF
TGTGCCAGCAGTTTAATGGAGTACGAGCAGTACTTC
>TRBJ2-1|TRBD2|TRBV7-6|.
CASSTRLARKSYNEQFF
TGTGCCAGCAGCACCAGACTAGCGAGAAAATCCTACAATGAGCAGTTCTTC
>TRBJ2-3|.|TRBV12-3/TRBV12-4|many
CASTSGGGTDTQYF
TGTGCCAGCACCTCCGGGGGCGGCACAGATACGCAGTATTTT
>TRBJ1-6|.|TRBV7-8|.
CANSLGVNSPLHF
TGTGCCAACAGCTTAGGGGTGAATTCACCCCTCCACTTT
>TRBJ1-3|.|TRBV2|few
CASRGSRSLGNTIYF
TGTGCCAGCAGAGGGTCGAGGAGCCTTGGAAACACCATATATTTT
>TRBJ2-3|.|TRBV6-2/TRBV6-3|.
CASSSALVRGYTDTQYF
TGTGCCAGCAGTTCCGCTCTTGTCAGGGGCTATACAGATACGCAGTATTTT
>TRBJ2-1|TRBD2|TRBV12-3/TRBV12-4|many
CASSPRRTRDEQFF
TGTGCCAGCAGTCCCCGGCGGACTAGGGATGAGCAGTTCTTC
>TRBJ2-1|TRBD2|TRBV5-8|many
CASLPSGRFGEQFF
TGTGCCAGCCTCCCTAGCGGAAGGTTCGGTGAGCAGTTCTTC
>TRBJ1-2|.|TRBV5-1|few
CASSPTRRGFDYGYTF
TGCGCCAGCAGCCCGACGCGCAGGGGCTTCGACTATGGCTACACCTTC
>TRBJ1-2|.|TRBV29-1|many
CSAERSFPADGYTF
TGCAGCGCCGAAAGGAGTTTCCCGGCGGATGGCTACACCTTC
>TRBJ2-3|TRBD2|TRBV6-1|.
CASTSGSDTQYF
TGTGCCAGCACGAGCGGGAGCGATACGCAGTATTTT
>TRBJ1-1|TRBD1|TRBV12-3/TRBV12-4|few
CASSPQGAGAEAFF
TGTGCCAGCAGTCCACAGGGGGCAGGGGCTGAAGCTTTCTTT
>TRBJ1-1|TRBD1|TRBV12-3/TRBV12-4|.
CASSSSSGRTGWTEAFF
TGTGCCAGCAGTTCCTCTAGCGGCCGGACAGGATGGACTGAAGCTTTCTTT
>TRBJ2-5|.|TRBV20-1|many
CSASPQGSGGPRETQYF
TGCAGTGCTAGCCCCCAAGGTAGCGGAGGGCCCAGAGAGACCCAGTACTTC
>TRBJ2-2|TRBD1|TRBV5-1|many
CASSLGQGHTGELFF
TGCGCCAGCAGCTTGGGACAGGGGCACACCGGGGAGCTGTTTTTT
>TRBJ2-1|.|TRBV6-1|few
CASSLNPRGEQFF
TGTGCCAGCAGTTTGAATCCTAGGGGTGAGCAGTTCTTC
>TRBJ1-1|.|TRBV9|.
CASSVDGDTKAFF
TGTGCCAGCAGCGTAGACGGGGACACTAAAGCTTTCTTT
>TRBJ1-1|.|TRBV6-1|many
CASGRVVTEAFF
TGTGCCAGCGGTAGGGTAGTCACTGAAGCTTTCTTT
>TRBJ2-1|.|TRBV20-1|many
CSAPLNDEQFF
TGCAGTGCTCCGCTAAACGATGAGCAGTTCTTC
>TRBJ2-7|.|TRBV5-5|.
CASSSPQATRRPEQYF
TGTGCCAGCAGCTCCCCCCAGGCGACTAGACGACCCGAGCAGTACTTC
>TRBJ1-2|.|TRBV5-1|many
CASSLDSGLNSEGYTF
TGCGCCAGCAGCTTGGATTCAGGCCTCAACTCAGAGGGCTACACCTTC
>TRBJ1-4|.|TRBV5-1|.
CASSPSTAGANEKLFF
TGCGCCAGCAGCCCCTCGACCGCCGGGGCTAATGAAAAACTGTTTTTT
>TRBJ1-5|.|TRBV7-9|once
CASSLKGVHQPQHF
TGTGCCAGCAGCTTAAAGGGGGTACACCAGCCCCAGCATTTT
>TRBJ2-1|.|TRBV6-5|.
CASSYSTVGEQFF
TGTGCCAGCAGTTACTCGACAGTTGGAGAGCAGTTCTTC
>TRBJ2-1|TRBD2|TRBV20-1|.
CSARPAGGSEQFF
TGCAGTGCTAGACCAGCGGGAGGGTCTGAGCAGTTCTTC
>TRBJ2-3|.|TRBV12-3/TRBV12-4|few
CASSSGLDIQDTQYF
TGTGCCAGCAGTTCGGGACTCGATATCCAAGATACGCAGTATTTT
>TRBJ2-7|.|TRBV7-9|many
CASSPTDALNYEQYF
TGTGCCAGCAGCCCAACGGACGCGTTGAACTACGAGCAGTACTTC
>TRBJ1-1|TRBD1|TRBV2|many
CAILRDSGTEAFF
TGTGCCATCCTCCGGGACAGCGGCACTGAAGCTTTCTTT
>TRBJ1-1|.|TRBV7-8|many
CASSLMVRSNTEAFF
TGTGCCAGCAGCTTAATGGTTAGGTCGAACACTGAAGCTTTCTTT
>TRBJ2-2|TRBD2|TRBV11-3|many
CASSHSGANTGELFF
TGTGCCAGCAGCCATAGCGGGGCGAACACCGGGGAGCTGTTTTTT